A single sample gave rise to the 9 T cell receptor beta chains below, sequenced in a study of blood T cell repertoires in COVID-19. Clones were sequenced by immunoSEQ multiplex PCR, and TCRdb holds only the in-frame ones, with some missing. The table has a few hundred thousand clones, approximately 93% seen once. Source material: PBMCs or T cells enriched from blood (not recorded which). These receptors originate from a woman aged 40 to 50 who had been exposed to COVID-19.

This clone was counted a single time. This chain joins TRBV7-9 and TRBJ2-1; 13 bases line up with TRBD2. J was trimmed by 5 bases and V by 5 bases; bases with no gene match: 3. Germline lookup yields CDR1 SEHNR and CDR2 FQNEAQ (reference sequence). CDR3 size: 15 residues. The CDR3 is CASSPGTSGDNEQFF. The CDR3 coding sequence is TGTGCCAGCAGCCCGGGGACTAGCGGGGACAATGAGCAGTTCTTC.

This clone came up once. The rearrangement uses TRBV11-3 and TRBJ2-1; 7 nucleotides align to TRBD2. The ends lost 1 base at V and 2 bases at J; junction bases unmatched: 8. The CDR3 has 17 residues. The germline V gene has CDR1 SGHNT and CDR2 YENEEA. CDR3 coding DNA: TGTGCCAGCAGCTTAGGTCGAGGGAGGGGTCCCTACAATGAGCAGTTCTTC. Encoded protein: CASSLGRGRGPYNEQFF.

The CDR3 DNA sequence: TGTGCCAGCAGCTCTAGCGGGGGGCCCTACGAGCAGTACTTC. Translated, it gives CASSSSGGPYEQYF. J is TRBJ2-7 and V is TRBV5-4; 11 bases are shared with TRBD2. Germline V lookup: CDR1 SGHNT, CDR2 YYREEE (reference sequence). Trimming at V came to 3 bases and at J to 2 bases, leaving 1 base not matched to a gene. There are 14 residues in the CDR3.

This clone was detected once. The chain couples TRBV7-9 to TRBJ1-2; D gene uncertain. Per the germline V gene, CDR1 is SEHNR and CDR2 is FQNEAQ (reference sequence). The CDR3 totals 13 residues. V was shortened by 8 bases and J by 0 bases, with 10 bases between the two germline ends. CDR3 sequence (DNA): TGTGCCAGCCGTCCCCCGTCTAACTATGGCTACACCTTC. This encodes CASRPPSNYGYTF.

This chain joins TRBV24-1 and TRBJ2-2; possibly TRBD1 for D (6 bases). From germline, CDR1 is KGHDR and CDR2 SFDVKD. The CDR3 has 17 amino acids. V gave up 0 bases and J gave up 6 bases, with 16 bases separating them. CDR3 nucleotide sequence: TGTGCCACCAGTGATTTGCTCTCCGTACAGGGTCCCGGGGAGCTGTTTTTT. This codes for CATSDLLSVQGPGELFF.

This clone has just one count. CDR3 nucleotides: TGCGCCAGCACCCAGGGGGTTTCTGGCACTGAAGCTTTCTTT. Translation gives CASTQGVSGTEAFF. This chain connects TRBV5-1 to TRBJ1-1; 7 nucleotides align to TRBD1. CDR1 and CDR2 from the germline V gene are SGHRS and YFSETQ. J lost 4 bases, V lost 6 bases, and 9 bases had no gene match. The CDR3 extends over 14 amino acids.

The genes are TRBV30 and TRBJ1-1; D is uncertain. CDR1 is GTSNPN, CDR2 SVGIG, per germline (reference sequence). Trimming stripped 2 bases from V and 2 bases from J, with 9 bases between. This CDR3 region has 13 residues. CDR3 loop: CAWSSNLNTEAFF. The CDR3 DNA reads TGTGCCTGGAGTTCTAACCTAAACACTGAAGCTTTCTTT.

This chain uses TRBV27 with TRBJ2-1; TRBD2 matches at 8 bases. CDR3 length: 15 amino acids. V lost 9 bases, J lost 7 bases, and 14 bases stayed unmatched. The germline CDR1 and CDR2 sequences are MNHEY and SMNVEV (reference sequence). As DNA, the CDR3 is TGTGCCAGTTCTGAGGTCGGACTAGCCAAGAATGAGCAGTTCTTC. It translates to CASSEVGLAKNEQFF.

This clone was detected once. This chain connects TRBV5-6 to TRBJ1-1, with D possibly being TRBD1 (6 bases). Germline values: CDR1 SGHDT, CDR2 YYEEEE. The length of the CDR3 is 15 residues. V shed 0 bases and J shed 3 bases, with 12 bases lying between them. CDR3 DNA sequence: TGTGCCAGCAGCTTGGCGGACAGAGACCACACTGAAGCTTTCTTT. It is translated as CASSLADRDHTEAFF.